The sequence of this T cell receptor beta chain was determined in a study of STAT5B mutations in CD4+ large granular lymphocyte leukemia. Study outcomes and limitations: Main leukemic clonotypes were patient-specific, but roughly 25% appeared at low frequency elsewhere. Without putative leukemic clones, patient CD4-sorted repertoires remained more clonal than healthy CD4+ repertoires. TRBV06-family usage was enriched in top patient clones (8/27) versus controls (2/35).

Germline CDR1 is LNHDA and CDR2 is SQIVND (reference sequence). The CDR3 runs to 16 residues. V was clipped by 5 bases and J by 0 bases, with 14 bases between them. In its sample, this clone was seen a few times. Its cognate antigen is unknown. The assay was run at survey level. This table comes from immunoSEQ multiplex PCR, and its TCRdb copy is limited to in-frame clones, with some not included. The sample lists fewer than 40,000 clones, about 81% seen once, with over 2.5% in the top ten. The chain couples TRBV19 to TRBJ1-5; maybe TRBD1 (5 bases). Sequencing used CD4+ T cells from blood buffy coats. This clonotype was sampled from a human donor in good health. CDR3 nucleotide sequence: TGTGCCAGTAGTTGGGGCCAGGGTTTTAGCAATCAGCCCCAGCATTTT. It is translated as CASSWGQGFSNQPQHF.